The source of this TCR beta chain is a study of graft-versus-host responses after intestinal transplantation. Study summary: Transplant types were multivisceral, liver-intestinal, or isolated intestinal. All of the recipients had induction that used anti-thymocyte globulin, then tacrolimus and steroids for approximately 3 years.

Only in-frame clones appear in the TCRdb table, and some are missing; sequencing was by immunoSEQ multiplex PCR. This sample has 100,000 or so clones, with roughly 92% found just once. The CDR3 has 15 amino acids. In germline, CDR1 is MNHEY, CDR2 SMNVEV (reference sequence). V lost 0 bases, J lost 1 base, and 10 bases lay in between. A word on this clone: Its antigen is not identified.

The sequencing here drew on unstimulated CD4+ T cells sorted from spleen or lymph node cells, taken before intestinal transplant. The rearrangement joins TRBV27 to TRBJ2-7; D is perhaps TRBD1 (5 bases). This sequence originates from a human donor who received an intestinal transplant. The CDR3 DNA reads as TGTGCCAGCAGTTTATCGGGCAGGGCTTCCTACGAGCAGTACTTC. Protein: CASSLSGRASYEQYF.